Presented here are 30 T cell receptor beta chains from one specimen sequenced in a study of Ad26.COV2.S vaccination and SARS-CoV-2 variants (dated by TCRdb to about 2021). The library was made by the immunoSEQ multiplex PCR assay. TCRdb mirrors the immuneACCESS table, restricted to in-frame sequences. Some clones are absent from its copies; in checked studies, under half trace to an unresolved V gene, and the reason for the others is unknown. This sample gives about 400,000 clones in total; roughly 90% of them show up just once. Of the sample, approximately 1.7% falls within the top ten clones. This specimen's treatment or condition label, interpreted: some 20 received Ad26.COV2.S at low or high dose, single or two shots; several received placebo; per-sample allocation not given. Repertoires of vaccine and placebo recipients were sequenced from samples collected on day 63 after the first injection.

Here the sequenced sample was peripheral blood, taken in a trial of Ad26.COV2.S vaccine versus placebo. The receptor source for this set is a person aged 18-60 years who received the Ad26.COV2.S COVID-19 vaccine or a placebo.

The J gene is TRBJ2-2, the V gene TRBV18; 9 bases align to TRBD1. In germline, CDR1 is KGHSH, CDR2 LQKENI. The ends lost 2 bases at V and 5 bases at J; junction bases unmatched: 6. CDR3 size: 16 residues. CDR3 coding DNA: TGTGCCAGCTCACCAAGGGGACAGGGAGTAACCGGGGAGCTGTTTTTT. Its protein product is CASSPRGQGVTGELFF. Full variable domain (outside the CDR3, taken from reference TRBV18 and TRBJ2-2): NAGVMQNPRHLVRRRGQEARLRCSPMKGHSHVYWYRQLPEEGLKFMVYLQKENIIDESGMPKERFSAEFPKEGPSILRIQQVVRGDSAAYFCASSPRGQGVTGELFFGEGSRLTVL.

The J gene is TRBJ2-1, the V gene TRBV7-2, with 9 nucleotides matching TRBD2. Germline values: CDR1 SGHTA, CDR2 FQGNSA. V was pared by 5 bases and J by 3 bases, with 5 bases of the junction left unmatched. The CDR3 has 15 amino acids. The CDR3 region is CASSPSAGGYNEQFF. The CDR3 DNA follows: TGTGCCAGCAGCCCGTCAGCGGGGGGCTACAATGAGCAGTTCTTC.

The chain uses TRBV7-9 and TRBJ1-2; the D gene is possibly TRBD1 (6 bases). This CDR3 region has 15 residues. V lost 2 bases and J 2 bases, leaving 12 bases between the germline ends. Germline V gene lookup returns CDR1 SEHNR and CDR2 FQNEAQ (reference sequence). This CDR3 is CASSLWGGANYGYTF. The CDR3 DNA follows: TGTGCCAGCAGCTTATGGGGGGGCGCGAACTATGGCTACACCTTC.

This chain connects TRBV3-1 (or the pseudogene TRBV3-2) to TRBJ2-2; the D gene is possibly TRBD2 (6 bases). V dropped 1 base and J dropped 4 bases, with 7 bases sitting between them. The CDR3 has 14 amino acids. CDR1 is LGHDT and CDR2 is YNNKEL in the germline V gene (reference sequence). The CDR3 here is CASSQGGVTGELFF. The CDR3 nucleotides read TGTGCCAGCAGCCAAGGGGGGGTCACCGGGGAGCTGTTTTTT.

This clone was observed a single time. V and J are TRBV13 and TRBJ1-1; 8 bases line up with TRBD1. This CDR3 has 14 residues. The germline V gene has CDR1 PRHDT and CDR2 FYEKMQ (reference sequence). J lost 5 bases, V lost 5 bases, and 7 bases had no gene match. The CDR3 spells CASSTRTGTTEAFF. The CDR3 nucleotides are TGTGCCAGCAGCACGAGGACAGGGACGACTGAAGCTTTCTTT.

The V and J genes are TRBV13 and TRBJ2-7, with TRBD1 matching over 8 bases. CDR1 and CDR2 (germline): PRHDT, FYEKMQ (reference sequence). The CDR3 sequence is 16 residues long. V lost 5 bases and J lost 2; bases outside the gene matches: 11. The CDR3 DNA follows: TGTGCCAGCAGCAGAAAAGGACAGGGCATCCCCTACGAGCAGTACTTC. Its translation is CASSRKGQGIPYEQYF.

The V call is TRBV5-1, the J call TRBJ1-2; possibly TRBD1 for D (6 bases). This CDR3 has 15 residues. V was cut by 4 bases and J by 0 bases, with 13 bases left in between. Germline lookup yields CDR1 SGHRS and CDR2 YFSETQ. The CDR3 sequence is CASSTDSRPNYGYTF. The CDR3, as DNA: TGCGCCAGCAGCACGGACAGCCGCCCTAACTATGGCTACACCTTC.

A remark on this clone: One end of the junction fails to match germline, which may point to a read error. This chain connects TRBV3-1 (or the pseudogene TRBV3-2) to TRBJ2-1; maybe TRBD1 (6 bases). The CDR3 contains 13 residues. Germline-derived CDR1 and CDR2 are LGHDT and YNNKEL (reference sequence). Here the CDR3 DNA reads TGTGCCAGCAGCCAAGACTGGAAACAGGGTAATGTCTTC. Translating gives CASSQDWKQGNVF.

The J gene is TRBJ2-3, the V gene TRBV4-3, with D hard to call. Trimming took off 1 base at V and 5 bases at J, with 7 bases between the two ends. This CDR3 is built from 13 residues. Germline values: CDR1 LGHNA, CDR2 YSLEER. The CDR3 here is CASSQVWKDTQYF. The CDR3 coding sequence is TGCGCCAGCAGCCAAGTTTGGAAAGATACGCAGTATTTT.

The chain links TRBV9 to TRBJ2-5; D is unresolved. Trimming removed 0 bases from V and 0 bases from J, with 6 bases in between. CDR3 length equals 14 residues. CDR1 SGDLS and CDR2 YYNGEE come from the germline V gene. CDR3 sequence reads: CASSVAEYQETQYF. The CDR3 nucleotides read TGTGCCAGCAGCGTAGCTGAGTACCAAGAGACCCAGTACTTC.

The chain is built from TRBV5-3 and TRBJ1-5; D remains ambiguous. TRBV5-3 is an open reading frame whose function is uncertain. The length of the CDR3 is 16 residues. Trimming shortened V by 1 base and J by 0 bases, and 11 bases separated the two germline ends. The CDR3 reads CARSLLGQYSNQPQHF. The CDR3 DNA reads TGTGCCAGAAGCTTGTTAGGTCAATATAGCAATCAGCCCCAGCATTTT.

V gene TRBV30 combines with J gene TRBJ2-7; 9 positions match TRBD1. Looked up from germline, CDR1 is GTSNPN and CDR2 is SVGIG (reference sequence). This CDR3 contains 12 residues. V trimming: 4 bases; J trimming: 6 bases; junction bases outside the gene matches: 4. CDR3 bases: TGTGCCTGGACCCGGACAGGGGTCGAGCAGTACTTC. Translating it yields CAWTRTGVEQYF.

The chain has TRBV12-3 or TRBV12-4 and TRBJ2-1; D gene unclear. The CDR3 consists of 10 residues. The V gene lost 8 bases and the J gene lost 5 bases, with 4 bases spanning the gap. CDR3 sequence reads: CASQNNEQFF. The CDR3 DNA sequence: TGTGCCAGCCAGAACAATGAGCAGTTCTTC.

The chain uses TRBV9 and TRBJ1-2; possible D gene TRBD1, 5 bases. Germline V lookup: CDR1 SGDLS, CDR2 YYNGEE. The CDR3 is 17 amino acids. The V end was cut by 0 bases, the J end by 0 bases, with 15 bases between. The chain's CDR3 is CASSVAPGTGANYGYTF. The CDR3 DNA follows: TGTGCCAGCAGCGTAGCGCCGGGGACGGGGGCTAACTATGGCTACACCTTC.

This chain links TRBV9 with TRBJ2-1; the match to TRBD2 covers 13 bases. The CDR3 covers 16 residues. Germline V gives CDR1 SGDLS, CDR2 YYNGEE. Losses at the gene ends were 3 bases for V and 4 bases for J; bases not matched to a gene: 4. CDR3 nucleotides: TGTGCCAGCAGCGGGACTAGCGGGGGAAGATACAATGAGCAGTTCTTC. This encodes CASSGTSGGRYNEQFF.

The chain employs TRBV28 and TRBJ2-7; D is uncertain. CDR3 length: 14 amino acids. Germline lookup yields CDR1 MDHEN and CDR2 SYDVKM. V was cut by 1 base and J by 5 bases, with 12 bases left in between. CDR3 amino acids: CASSLSSALDEQYF. The CDR3 DNA follows: TGTGCCAGCAGTTTATCGTCGGCCTTGGACGAGCAGTACTTC.

This chain joins TRBV2 and TRBJ1-2; D is unresolved. Germline values: CDR1 SNHLY, CDR2 FYNNEI. The CDR3 runs 13 residues. The germline V and J ends were trimmed by 2 bases and 8 bases, with 12 bases remaining between them. The CDR3: CASSELAYGGYTF. CDR3 coding DNA: TGTGCCAGCAGTGAATTGGCTTACGGGGGCTACACCTTC.

This chain links TRBV15 with TRBJ1-6; D gene uncertain. V was shortened by 3 bases and J by 8 bases, with 11 bases between the two germline ends. Germline V gives CDR1 LNHNV, CDR2 YYDKDF (reference sequence). The CDR3 length is 14 residues. CDR3 protein: CATSRPIQHSPLHF. The CDR3 region has the DNA TGTGCCACCAGCAGGCCAATACAACATTCACCCCTCCACTTT.

The chain carries TRBV7-9 and TRBJ2-5, with 8 bases identical to TRBD1. V was clipped by 5 bases and J by 5 bases; unmatched bases: 10. CDR3 length equals 15 residues. Germline assignment: CDR1 SEHNR and CDR2 FQNEAQ (reference sequence). CDR3: CASSEPGGALETQYF. The CDR3 bases are TGTGCCAGCAGCGAACCAGGGGGCGCGTTGGAGACCCAGTACTTC. Supplemented by reference TRBV7-9 and TRBJ2-5, the full variable domain reads DTGVSQNPRHKITKRGQNVTFRCDPISEHNRLYWYRQTLGQGPEFLTYFQNEAQLEKSRLLSDRFSAERPKGSFSTLEIQRTEQGDSAMYLCASSEPGGALETQYFGPGTRLLVL.

This sequence joins TRBV5-5 and TRBJ2-7; 12 nucleotides agree with TRBD1. V shed 3 bases, J shed 7 bases, and the junction held 5 bases outside the gene matches. The CDR3 runs 14 residues. Germline loops: CDR1 SGHKS, CDR2 YYEKEE (reference sequence). CDR3 loop: CASSWGQGAWEQYF. CDR3 coding DNA: TGTGCCAGCAGCTGGGGACAGGGGGCGTGGGAGCAGTACTTC. Using reference TRBV5-5 and TRBJ2-7 for the parts outside the CDR3, the full variable domain is DAGVTQSPTHLIKTRGQQVTLRCSPISGHKSVSWYQQVLGQGPQFIFQYYEKEERGRGNFPDRFSARQFPNYSSELNVNALLLGDSALYLCASSWGQGAWEQYFGPGTRLTVT.

This clone was detected once. This rearrangement joins TRBV30 to TRBJ1-6; the D gene is possibly TRBD1 (5 bases). The CDR3 covers 14 residues. Germline CDR1 GTSNPN, CDR2 SVGIG (reference sequence). The V end was cut by 0 bases, the J end by 6 bases, with 9 bases between. CDR3 coding DNA: TGTGCCTGGAGTGTTAGAAGGGGTAATTCACCCCTCCACTTT. Translating gives CAWSVRRGNSPLHF. Variable domain in full (rest from reference TRBV30 and TRBJ1-6): SQTIHQWPATLVQPVGSPLSLECTVEGTSNPNLYWYRQAAGRGLQLLFYSVGIGQISSEVPQNLSASRPQDRQFILSSKKLLLSDSGFYLCAWSVRRGNSPLHFGNGTRLTVT.

This clone has just one count. This chain links TRBV27 with TRBJ1-2; 9 positions agree with TRBD1. The CDR3 is made up of 14 amino acids. The germline CDR1 and CDR2 sequences are MNHEY and SMNVEV (reference sequence). The V and J ends lost 5 bases and 14 bases, in that order; junction bases with no gene match: 15. CDR3: CASSPLQGAERCTF. The CDR3 nucleotides are TGTGCCAGCAGTCCTCTACAGGGGGCTGAGCGGTGTACCTTC.

The chain links TRBV3-1 (or the pseudogene TRBV3-2) to TRBJ2-1; 11 bases are a match to TRBD2. Germline V gives CDR1 LGHDT, CDR2 YNNKEL (reference sequence). This CDR3 contains 16 residues. With V trimmed by 0 bases and J by 7 bases, 5 bases remained unmatched. The CDR3 spells CASSQDLAGGWNEQFF. In DNA, the CDR3 is TGTGCCAGCAGCCAAGATTTAGCGGGGGGGTGGAATGAGCAGTTCTTC.

The rearrangement links TRBV4-2 to TRBJ1-2, with no clear D. Trimming shortened V by 0 bases and J by 6 bases, and 11 bases separated the two germline ends. Germline V gene data show CDR1 as LGHNA and CDR2 as YNFKEQ. The CDR3 loop spans 14 amino acids. The CDR3 is CASSQDVVGHGYTF. The CDR3 DNA sequence: TGTGCCAGCAGCCAAGATGTTGTTGGGCATGGCTACACCTTC.

The rearrangement links TRBV6-5 to TRBJ1-1; the D gene is possibly TRBD1 (5 bases). Germline CDR1 is MNHEY and CDR2 is SVGAGI. CDR3 size: 15 residues. Trimming removed 2 bases at V and 11 bases at J, with 21 bases between. In DNA form, the CDR3 reads TGTGCCAGCAGTTACAGCGGACTTCACCATGGGGGGGCTTTCTTT. Protein sequence: CASSYSGLHHGGAFF.

CDR3 sequence (DNA): TGTGCCAGCAGACCCACAGGGGGTTGGTATGGCTACACCTTC. Protein sequence: CASRPTGGWYGYTF. The chain uses TRBV9 and TRBJ1-2; 8 bases fit TRBD1. Germline CDR1 is SGDLS and CDR2 is YYNGEE. V shed 5 bases, J shed 5 bases, and the junction held 8 bases outside the gene matches. The CDR3 loop spans 14 amino acids.

The V and J genes are TRBV29-1 and TRBJ2-7, with D unclear. V was pared by 6 bases and J by 7 bases, with 10 bases between. CDR1 is SQVTM, CDR2 ANQGSEA, per germline. There are 10 residues in the CDR3. The CDR3 bases are TGCAGCGTCGTGGTGGGGGAGCAGTACTTC. The encoded protein is CSVVVGEQYF.

V gene TRBV13 combines with J gene TRBJ2-5; a possible D gene is TRBD2 (5 bases). V was clipped by 5 bases and J by 5 bases, with 9 bases between them. The CDR3 runs 12 residues. Germline V lookup: CDR1 PRHDT, CDR2 FYEKMQ (reference sequence). The CDR3 here is CASSRGEETQYF. The DNA of the CDR3 is TGTGCCAGCAGCCGGGGAGAGGAGACCCAGTACTTC.

This clone was observed once. The chain employs TRBV9 and TRBJ2-1, with a possible D match to TRBD2 (5 bases). This CDR3 is built from 14 residues. CDR1 and CDR2 from the germline V gene are SGDLS and YYNGEE. V was shortened by 0 bases and J by 8 bases, with 12 bases between the two germline ends. CDR3 nucleotides: TGTGCCAGCAGCGTAGATTCGGGGTGGGATGAGCAGTTCTTC. As protein: CASSVDSGWDEQFF.

The chain combines TRBV7-6 with TRBJ2-5, with a possible D match to TRBD1 (6 bases). CDR3 length: 15 amino acids. Trimming took 5 bases from V and 1 from J, leaving 14 bases between them. Germline CDR1 SGHVS, CDR2 FNYEAQ. The CDR3 DNA reads TGTGCCAGCAGCGCATCGCGGACAGTCCAAGAGACCCAGTACTTC. This codes for CASSASRTVQETQYF.